The 14 T cell receptor beta chains presented below share a single source sample, sequenced in a study of cytomegalovirus exposure and HLA in healthy donors. This PCR relied on a set of 60 Vbeta primers and 13 Jbeta primers. Clones were sequenced by immunoSEQ multiplex PCR, and TCRdb holds only the in-frame ones, with some missing. In the table there are some 180,000 clones, around three quarters of which are singletons. Sequencing input: PBMCs. The receptors here all came from a man aged 25-45 years in good health and CMV-seronegative.

The chain has TRBV6-1 and TRBJ1-5; D gene uncertain. The CDR3 runs to 13 residues. V lost 8 bases, J lost 0 bases, and 8 bases lay in between. The germline gives CDR1 MNHNS, CDR2 SASEGT. CDR3 region: CASRVVSNQPQHF. The CDR3 bases are TGTGCCAGCCGAGTAGTTAGCAATCAGCCCCAGCATTTT.

This clone is a singleton in its sample. This sample also contains other DNA sequences that code for the same CDR3. The chain joins TRBV10-2 to TRBJ2-7; 8 nucleotides align to TRBD1. The CDR3 totals 12 residues. The V segment lost 8 bases and the J segment 2 bases; nucleotides outside the gene matches: 2. Germline V lookup: CDR1 WSHSY, CDR2 SAAADI. The CDR3 loop is CASRGQAYEQYF. The CDR3, as DNA: TGCGCCAGCCGGGGACAGGCCTACGAGCAGTACTTC.

This clone was recorded only once. The rearrangement uses TRBV27 and TRBJ1-2; D is possibly TRBD1 (6 bases). The CDR3 is made up of 16 amino acids. The ends were cut back, 5 bases at V and 8 bases at J, with 24 bases in the middle. Germline V gene lookup returns CDR1 MNHEY and CDR2 SMNVEV (reference sequence). CDR3 region: CASSPFRDIQDWGYTF. The CDR3 nucleotides are TGTGCCAGCAGTCCCTTCCGGGACATACAAGACTGGGGCTACACCTTC.

This chain links TRBV9 with TRBJ1-4, with TRBD1 matching 8 bases. The germline V gene has CDR1 SGDLS and CDR2 YYNGEE. The CDR3 has 15 residues. V dropped 4 bases and J dropped 4; count of bases not matched to a gene: 6. The CDR3 protein is CASSPRGQVNEKLFF. The CDR3 DNA reads as TGTGCCAGCAGCCCCAGGGGGCAGGTTAATGAAAAACTGTTTTTT. The full variable domain, rest sourced from reference TRBV9 and TRBJ1-4, is DSGVTQTPKHLITATGQRVTLRCSPRSGDLSVYWYQQSLDQGLQFLIQYYNGEERAKGNILERFSAQQFPDLHSELNLSSLELGDSALYFCASSPRGQVNEKLFFGSGTQLSVL.

The chain couples TRBV6-5 to TRBJ2-1; possibly TRBD2 for D (5 bases). The V end lost 0 bases, the J end lost 2 bases, and 11 bases lay between the germline ends. There are 16 residues in the CDR3. CDR1 is MNHEY and CDR2 is SVGAGI in the germline V gene. The CDR3 DNA follows: TGTGCCAGCAGTTACTCGAGCGGAAAAGCCTACAATGAGCAGTTCTTC. Amino acid sequence: CASSYSSGKAYNEQFF.

The V call is TRBV11-2, the J call TRBJ2-1; D is ambiguous. Germline CDR1 SGHAT, CDR2 FQNNGV. Trimming cost V 5 bases and J 5 bases, with 7 bases left between them. CDR3 size: 12 residues. CDR3 protein: CASSAQDNEQFF. The CDR3 nucleotides read TGTGCCAGCAGCGCGCAGGACAATGAGCAGTTCTTC.

J is TRBJ2-2 and V is TRBV5-1, with D maybe TRBD2 (6 bases). Per the germline V gene, CDR1 is SGHRS and CDR2 is YFSETQ. This CDR3 is 18 amino acids long. Trimming left V 1 base short and J 4 bases short, with 20 bases between. Written as DNA, the CDR3 is TGCGCCAGCAGCTTGATTCGCAGGCGTACTAGCACCACCGGGGAGCTGTTTTTT. Translating it yields CASSLIRRRTSTTGELFF.

A remark on this clone: The junction and the germline gene differ at one end; a read error may be behind it. Other DNA sequences of this sample code for an identical CDR3. This chain connects TRBV29-1 to TRBJ1-1; 10 positions agree with TRBD1. CDR1 is SQVTM and CDR2 is ANQGSEA in the germline V gene. This CDR3 has 12 residues. The CDR3 here is CSGTGGWTEAFF. CDR3 bases: TGCAGCGGGACAGGGGGGTGGACTGAAGCCTTCTTT.

This clone was picked up a small number of times. The V call is TRBV28, the J call TRBJ2-7, with a tentative D call TRBD1 (5 bases). Between the trimmed V and J ends, which lost 8 bases and 1 base, there was a span of 9 bases. This CDR3 has 12 amino acids. The germline V gene encodes CDR1 MDHEN and CDR2 SYDVKM. In DNA, the CDR3 is TGTGCCAGCGGGGCGAATTCCTACGAGCAGTACTTC. This gives the protein CASGANSYEQYF.

In this sample, this clone turned up once. The chain couples TRBV28 to TRBJ1-3, with 10 positions matching TRBD1. The germline V gene encodes CDR1 MDHEN and CDR2 SYDVKM. The CDR3 runs 15 residues. J was trimmed by 3 bases and V by 6 bases; bases with no gene match: 5. The DNA of the CDR3 is TGTGCCAGCAGCTGGACAGGGGGTCGTGGAAACACCATATATTTT. Protein: CASSWTGGRGNTIYF.

The V call is TRBV7-8, the J call TRBJ1-6; 8 nucleotides match TRBD1. CDR1 is SGHVS and CDR2 is FQNEAQ in the germline V gene. CDR3 length: 14 amino acids. V trimming: 4 bases; J trimming: 14 bases; junction bases outside the gene matches: 10. Written as DNA, the CDR3 is TGTGCCAGCAGCTCAAGGACAGGGCGGGGGACCCTCCACTTT. Translating gives CASSSRTGRGTLHF.

The CDR3 region has the DNA TGTGCCAGCAGCGTAGCGGGAGGCCTTTACAATGAGCAGTTCTTC. Its protein product is CASSVAGGLYNEQFF. The genes are TRBV9 and TRBJ2-1; 7 nucleotides line up with TRBD2. Germline V gene data show CDR1 as SGDLS and CDR2 as YYNGEE. After removal of 0 bases from V and 4 bases from J, the junction contained 4 bases not matched to a gene. The CDR3 contains 15 residues.

This chain links TRBV28 with TRBJ2-7; maybe TRBD2 (6 bases). CDR1 and CDR2 (germline): MDHEN, SYDVKM. The CDR3 contains 15 residues. With 4 bases removed from V and 3 bases from J, the gap between germline ends came to 16 bases. Here the CDR3 DNA reads TGTGCCAGCAGTTCTCGGCGGGAAGTGAACTACGAGCAGTACTTC. It codes for CASSSRREVNYEQYF.

CDR3 in amino acids: CASSLVAGIKNIQYF. The CDR3 DNA is TGTGCCAGCAGTTTAGTAGCGGGGATCAAAAACATTCAGTACTTC. This chain connects TRBV28 to TRBJ2-4; 8 bases fit TRBD2. This CDR3 has 15 residues. Germline CDR1 MDHEN, CDR2 SYDVKM. The V segment lost 2 bases and the J segment 3 bases; nucleotides outside the gene matches: 3.